A single sample is the source of the 28 T cell receptor beta chains below, sequenced in a study of cytomegalovirus exposure and HLA in healthy donors. The PCR employed 60 Vbeta primers together with 13 Jbeta primers. Sequencing used immunoSEQ multiplex PCR; TCRdb keeps in-frame clones, though not all of them. In the table there are some 190,000 clones, roughly 77% of which are singletons. Sequences were obtained from PBMCs. The receptors derive from a woman aged 50 to 65 in good health and CMV-seronegative.

This chain links TRBV4-1 with TRBJ1-1; 10 positions match TRBD1. CDR1 and CDR2 (germline): MGHRA, YSYEKL. The CDR3 totals 15 residues. V was pared by 7 bases and J by 5 bases, with 10 bases of the junction left unmatched. The CDR3, as DNA: TGCGCCAGCAATCTGCAGTGGGGACAGGGGACTGAAGCTTTCTTT. Translating gives CASNLQWGQGTEAFF.

The chain uses TRBV15 and TRBJ1-2; TRBD1 aligns across 8 bases. Per germline, CDR1 LNHNV and CDR2 YYDKDF (reference sequence). V shed 2 bases and J 5 bases; nucleotides not matched to a gene: 1. This CDR3 contains 13 residues. The CDR3 loop is CATSRQGAYGYTF. For the CDR3, the DNA is TGTGCCACCAGCAGACAGGGGGCGTATGGCTACACCTTC.

This clone appeared a few times. The chain uses TRBV13 and TRBJ1-4; a possible D gene is TRBD1 (5 bases). With 5 bases removed from V and 0 bases from J, the gap between germline ends came to 10 bases. Germline loops: CDR1 PRHDT, CDR2 FYEKMQ (reference sequence). The CDR3 spans 15 residues. CDR3 sequence (DNA): TGTGCCAGCAGCGTCGGGGGTGCAACTAATGAAAAACTGTTTTTT. Protein product: CASSVGGATNEKLFF.

The rearrangement joins TRBV29-1 to TRBJ2-7, with 7 bases identical to TRBD1. Unmatched junction bases numbered 5, after V lost 1 base and J lost 2 bases. Germline lookup yields CDR1 SQVTM and CDR2 ANQGSEA. The CDR3 is 14 amino acids. The CDR3 nucleotides are TGCAGCGTTGAAGTCGGACAGGCAGCCTACGAGCAGTACTTC. It encodes CSVEVGQAAYEQYF.

V gene TRBV5-4 combines with J gene TRBJ2-7; 14 bases match TRBD2. The V and J ends lost 6 bases and 7 bases, in that order; junction bases with no gene match: 9. The CDR3 has 15 residues. Germline V CDR1 and CDR2: SGHNT, YYREEE (reference sequence). The CDR3 region has the DNA TGTGCCAGCACCCCGGGACTAGCGGGAGTTGGTGAGCAGTACTTC. Translated: CASTPGLAGVGEQYF.

The rearrangement links TRBV5-1 to TRBJ1-2, with D perhaps TRBD1 (5 bases). Trimming took 4 bases from V and 2 from J, leaving 15 bases between them. This CDR3 has 15 amino acids. Looked up from germline, CDR1 is SGHRS and CDR2 is YFSETQ. The CDR3 here is CASSPAGQINYGYTF. Written as DNA, the CDR3 is TGCGCCAGCAGCCCGGCGGGGCAGATCAACTATGGCTACACCTTC.

This clone occurred once. The chain combines TRBV19 with TRBJ2-5; D is uncertain. Germline V gene lookup returns CDR1 LNHDA and CDR2 SQIVND (reference sequence). V was trimmed by 10 bases and J by 2 bases, leaving 20 bases between them. The length of the CDR3 is 15 residues. The CDR3 DNA reads TGTGCCACCAGCCTAGGAGATCCCCGGCAAGAGACCCAGTACTTC. This encodes CATSLGDPRQETQYF.

This chain links TRBV10-3 with TRBJ1-5, with a tentative D call TRBD1 (5 bases). V lost 4 bases and J 0 bases, leaving 13 bases between the germline ends. Germline V gene sequence: CDR1 ENHRY, CDR2 SYGVKD. CDR3 length: 16 amino acids. This CDR3 reads CAISVGQTNSNQPQHF. The CDR3 coding sequence is TGTGCCATCAGTGTGGGGCAGACAAATAGCAATCAGCCCCAGCATTTT.

There are many counts of this clone. This chain uses TRBV30 with TRBJ1-4; possibly TRBD1 for D (5 bases). Germline V gene sequence: CDR1 GTSNPN, CDR2 SVGIG (reference sequence). Trimming shortened V by 0 bases and J by 4 bases, and 9 bases separated the two germline ends. The length of the CDR3 is 14 residues. The CDR3 reads CAWSVKGNNEKLFF. In DNA, the CDR3 is TGTGCCTGGAGTGTTAAGGGGAATAATGAAAAACTGTTTTTT.

The chain combines TRBV6-5 with TRBJ2-1, with D unclear. Germline CDR1 MNHEY, CDR2 SVGAGI. The CDR3 totals 12 residues. Deletions cut 0 bases from V and 8 bases from J, with 5 bases between. The CDR3 region has the DNA TGTGCCAGCAGTTACTCACTGGATGAGCAGTTCTTC. Protein: CASSYSLDEQFF.

The chain links TRBV5-6 to TRBJ2-5; unclear D gene. Trimming took off 3 bases at V and 3 bases at J, with 15 bases between the two ends. This CDR3 has 15 residues. CDR1 and CDR2 from the germline V gene are SGHDT and YYEEEE. CDR3 nucleotide sequence: TGTGCCAGCAGCTCTGATCGGTCGTTTAAAGAGACCCAGTACTTC. The encoded protein is CASSSDRSFKETQYF.

The V and J genes are TRBV10-3 and TRBJ1-2; 12 bases map to TRBD1. With V trimmed by 6 bases and J by 4 bases, 3 bases remained unmatched. The CDR3 consists of 14 residues. Germline V lookup: CDR1 ENHRY, CDR2 SYGVKD. CDR3: CAIRPGQGAYGYTF. For the CDR3, the DNA is TGTGCCATCAGGCCGGGACAGGGGGCCTATGGCTACACCTTC.

To note about this clone: The identical CDR3 is also encoded by other nucleotide sequences in the sample. This sequence joins TRBV10-3 and TRBJ1-5, with TRBD1 matching over 7 bases. The CDR3 is made up of 13 amino acids. CDR1 and CDR2 (germline): ENHRY, SYGVKD. The V segment lost 2 bases and the J segment 7 bases; nucleotides outside the gene matches: 2. The CDR3 loop reads CAISEDRAQPQHF. CDR3 sequence (DNA): TGTGCCATCAGTGAGGACAGGGCCCAGCCCCAGCATTTT.

The chain links TRBV28 to TRBJ2-2, with D uncertain. The CDR3 contains 12 residues. CDR1 and CDR2 from the germline V gene are MDHEN and SYDVKM. V was pared by 5 bases and J by 3 bases, with 4 bases between. DNA of the CDR3: TGTGCCAGCAGTCAGTACACCGGGGAGCTGTTTTTT. Translated: CASSQYTGELFF.

V gene TRBV7-2 combines with J gene TRBJ2-1, with 14 bases fitting TRBD2. Per the germline V gene, CDR1 is SGHTA and CDR2 is FQGNSA. CDR3 length equals 16 residues. The J segment lost 6 bases and the V segment lost 4 bases, leaving 5 bases of the junction unmatched. The chain's CDR3 is CASSSGLAGVSNEQFF. For the CDR3, the DNA is TGTGCCAGCAGCTCGGGACTAGCGGGGGTAAGCAATGAGCAGTTCTTC.

This chain joins TRBV4-2 and TRBJ2-1; 9 bases are shared with TRBD2. This CDR3 region has 16 residues. CDR1 LGHNA and CDR2 YNFKEQ come from the germline V gene. V trimming: 4 bases; J trimming: 5 bases; junction bases outside the gene matches: 9. CDR3 in amino acids: CASSPGGAGGHNEQFF. Here the CDR3 DNA reads TGTGCCAGCAGCCCGGGGGGAGCGGGAGGTCACAATGAGCAGTTCTTC.

The V call is TRBV27, the J call TRBJ2-7; 8 bases fit TRBD1. CDR1 and CDR2 (germline): MNHEY, SMNVEV (reference sequence). The CDR3 is 14 amino acids. With V trimmed by 3 bases and J by 2 bases, 3 bases remained unmatched. The CDR3 DNA sequence: TGTGCCAGCAGTTTGACAGGGGCAGCCTACGAGCAGTACTTC. It is translated as CASSLTGAAYEQYF.

The chain carries TRBV2 and TRBJ2-5; TRBD1 agrees at 7 bases. This CDR3 region has 13 residues. Unmatched junction bases numbered 4, after V lost 5 bases and J lost 4 bases. CDR1 and CDR2 (germline): SNHLY, FYNNEI. The CDR3 is CASSYRGRETQYF. The CDR3 coding sequence is TGTGCCAGCAGTTACAGGGGAAGAGAGACCCAGTACTTC.

This rearrangement joins TRBV7-9 to TRBJ1-5; TRBD1 aligns across 7 bases. The V segment lost 4 bases and the J segment 2 bases; nucleotides outside the gene matches: 5. The CDR3 covers 15 residues. Per germline, CDR1 SEHNR and CDR2 FQNEAQ (reference sequence). CDR3 region: CASSSDRDGNQPQHF. In DNA form, the CDR3 reads TGTGCCAGCAGCTCTGACAGGGATGGCAATCAGCCCCAGCATTTT.

The gene calls are TRBV4-3 and TRBJ2-1; D call uncertain. The germline gives CDR1 LGHNA, CDR2 YSLEER. This CDR3 comprises 13 residues. Trimming took 0 bases from V and 9 from J, leaving 9 bases between them. The CDR3 is CASSQDLSGEQFF. The CDR3, as DNA: TGCGCCAGCAGCCAAGATTTATCCGGTGAGCAGTTCTTC.

The chain uses TRBV5-1 and TRBJ1-3; no firm D call. The germline V gene encodes CDR1 SGHRS and CDR2 YFSETQ. Deletions cut 5 bases from V and 3 bases from J, with 9 bases between. This CDR3 has 13 amino acids. The CDR3 nucleotides are TGCGCCAGCAGGAGTGGGCTTGGAAACACCATATATTTT. This translates into CASRSGLGNTIYF.

J is TRBJ2-5 and V is TRBV11-2; 9 bases align to TRBD1. The J call may be incorrect, as the DNA end agrees better with TRBJ2-7. The germline CDR1 and CDR2 sequences are SGHAT and FQNNGV. The CDR3 totals 15 residues. CDR3 DNA sequence: TGTGCCAGCAGTGTTACAGGGGGCAATCTCTACGAGCAGTACTTC. Its translation is CASSVTGGNLYEQYF.

The rearrangement links TRBV23-1 to TRBJ2-7; D possibly corresponds to TRBD1 (6 bases). TRBV23-1 is classed as an ORF, of uncertain function. Deletions cut 6 bases from V and 4 bases from J, with 25 bases between. The CDR3 is 17 residues long. The CDR3 is CASSPGGRGVICYEQYF. Written as DNA, the CDR3 is TGCGCCAGCAGCCCTGGGGGCAGAGGAGTAATATGTTACGAGCAGTACTTC.

This clone was counted once. V and J are TRBV4-3 and TRBJ1-3; the D is unclear. The CDR3 contains 15 residues. V lost 0 bases and J lost 0, with 6 bases in between. From germline, CDR1 is LGHNA and CDR2 YSLEER. As DNA, the CDR3 is TGCGCCAGCAGCCAAGAGTTCTACTCTGGAAACACCATATATTTT. As protein: CASSQEFYSGNTIYF.

The chain links TRBV19 to TRBJ2-3; D is unclear. The ends were cut back, 3 bases at V and 2 bases at J, with 12 bases in the middle. In germline, CDR1 is LNHDA, CDR2 SQIVND (reference sequence). There are 15 residues in the CDR3. CDR3 DNA: TGTGCCAGTAGTATCGTAATAGCTTCCACAGATACGCAGTATTTT. Translation gives CASSIVIASTDTQYF. The full variable domain, rest sourced from reference TRBV19 and TRBJ2-3, is DGGITQSPKYLFRKEGQNVTLSCEQNLNHDAMYWYRQDPGQGLRLIYYSQIVNDFQKGDIAEGYSVSREKKESFPLTVTSAQKNPTAFYLCASSIVIASTDTQYFGPGTRLTVL.

The genes are TRBV7-8 and TRBJ2-5, with 12 bases fitting TRBD2. Trimming at V came to 5 bases and at J to 1 base, leaving 5 bases not matched to a gene. Per germline, CDR1 SGHVS and CDR2 FQNEAQ. The CDR3 totals 16 residues. CDR3 DNA: TGTGCCAGCAGCGGAAGACTAGCGGGGGCCCAAGAGACCCAGTACTTC. Translated, it gives CASSGRLAGAQETQYF.

The J gene is TRBJ2-1, the V gene TRBV7-2; 7 bases agree with TRBD1. Germline V gene sequence: CDR1 SGHTA, CDR2 FQGNSA. V lost 5 bases to trimming and J lost 9 bases; unmatched junction nucleotides: 13. CDR3 size: 15 residues. DNA for the CDR3: TGTGCCAGCAGCCAGGGGACAGCACAGGGTGGTGAGCAGTTCTTC. Its translation: CASSQGTAQGGEQFF.

This rearrangement joins TRBV21-1 to TRBJ2-3; the D call of TRBD1 is as the table states it, not checked on the DNA. TRBV21-1 is annotated as a pseudogene. CDR3 length equals 17 residues. The CDR3 loop is CASSKPKGQPFTDTQYF. In nucleotides, the CDR3 is TGTGCCAGCAGCAAACCTAAGGGACAGCCCTTCACAGATACGCAGTATTTT.